Listed below are T cell receptor beta chains from one sample, sequenced in a study of OX40 agonist ivuxolimab in advanced cancers. The table came from immunoSEQ multiplex PCR; TCRdb's copy has only in-frame clones and leaves some out. The sample has 50,000 to 65,000 clones, 80% to 90% seen once; the top ten hold less than 2%. Here the sequenced sample was CD4+ or CD8+ T cells sorted from blood, taken in a trial of the OX40 agonist ivuxolimab. The receptors originated from an adult with an advanced solid tumor such as melanoma, head and neck, liver or kidney cancer. The CDR3 runs from the conserved cysteine through the conserved F or W.

v_call	j_call	cdr3_aa
TRBV6-5	TRBJ2-2	CASRRGGISPGELFF
TRBV28	TRBJ1-1	CASSTTVNTEAFF
TRBV5-4	TRBJ1-5	CASSVDSNQPQHF
TRBV28	TRBJ1-5	CASSLLGEGANQPQHF
TRBV7-2	TRBJ2-5	CASSLAGTPGQETQYF
TRBV19	TRBJ2-3	CASSRSGTRTDTQYF
TRBV5-1	TRBJ1-6	CASSAGTGADSPLHF
TRBV29-1	TRBJ1-1	CSVRTGNTEAFF
TRBV4-1	TRBJ2-2	CASSQELEVAAGELFF
TRBV6-1	TRBJ2-4	CASRSASNIQYF
TRBV29-1	TRBJ2-1	CSVEQGSPGGNEQFF
TRBV6-1	TRBJ2-7	CASSASRTTYEQYF
TRBV28	TRBJ1-5	CASSFSGGGQPQHF
TRBV19	TRBJ1-3	CASSSQGTGNTIYF
TRBV5-1	TRBJ2-5	CASSPTTLAGDRTQYF
TRBV28	TRBJ2-7	CASTPGASGRRYEQYF
TRBV12-1	TRBJ2-7	CASSGEGLAGSEQYF
TRBV28	TRBJ2-3	CASSSLTGEADTQYF
TRBV7-7	TRBJ1-1	CASSFQDNTEAFF
TRBV6-5	TRBJ1-5	CASSPGQASNQPQHF
TRBV7-3	TRBJ1-1	CASSQVVDTEAFF
TRBV19	TRBJ2-5	CASSIGGRAETQYF
TRBV19	TRBJ1-2	CASNLLGTGTDNYGYTF
TRBV11-2	TRBJ1-1	CASSPTGTGNTEAFF
TRBV18	TRBJ2-5	CASSPQETQYF
TRBV25-1	TRBJ1-4	CASQGGTGILEKLFF
TRBV19	TRBJ1-4	CASSISRSDRGNEKLFF
TRBV6-1	TRBJ2-1	CASTWGGQKYNEQFF
TRBV6-1	TRBJ2-1	CASSERRGRVEQFF
TRBV7-2	TRBJ2-7	CASSLDYEQYF